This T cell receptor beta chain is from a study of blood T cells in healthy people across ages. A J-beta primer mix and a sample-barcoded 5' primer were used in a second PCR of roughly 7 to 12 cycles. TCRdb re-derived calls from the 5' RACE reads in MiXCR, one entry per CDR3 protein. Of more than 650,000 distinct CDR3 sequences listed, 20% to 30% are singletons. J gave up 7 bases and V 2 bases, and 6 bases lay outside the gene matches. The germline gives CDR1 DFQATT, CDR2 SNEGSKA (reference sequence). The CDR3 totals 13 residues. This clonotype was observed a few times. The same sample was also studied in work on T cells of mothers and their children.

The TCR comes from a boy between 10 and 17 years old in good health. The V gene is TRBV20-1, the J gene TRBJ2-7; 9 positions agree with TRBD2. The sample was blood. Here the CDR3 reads CSARLAGPGEQYF. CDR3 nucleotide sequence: TGCAGTGCTAGACTAGCGGGGCCTGGGGAGCAGTACTTC.